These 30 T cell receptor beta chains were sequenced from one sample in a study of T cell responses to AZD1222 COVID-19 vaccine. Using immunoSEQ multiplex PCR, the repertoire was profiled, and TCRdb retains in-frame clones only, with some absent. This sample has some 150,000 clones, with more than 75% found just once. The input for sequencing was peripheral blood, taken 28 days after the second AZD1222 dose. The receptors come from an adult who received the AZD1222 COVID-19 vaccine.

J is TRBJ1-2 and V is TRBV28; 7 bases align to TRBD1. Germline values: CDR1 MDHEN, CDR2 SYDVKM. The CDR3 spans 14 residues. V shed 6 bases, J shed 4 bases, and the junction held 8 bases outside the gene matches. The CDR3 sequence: CASRNPGGGYGYTF. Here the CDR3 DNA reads TGTGCCAGCAGGAACCCAGGGGGTGGCTATGGCTACACCTTC.

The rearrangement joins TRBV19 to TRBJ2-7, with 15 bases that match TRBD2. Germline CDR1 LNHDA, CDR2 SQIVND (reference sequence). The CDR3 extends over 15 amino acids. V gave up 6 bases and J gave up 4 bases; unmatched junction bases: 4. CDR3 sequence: CASSWTSGRDYEQYF. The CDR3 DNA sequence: TGTGCCAGTAGCTGGACTAGCGGGAGGGATTACGAGCAGTACTTC.

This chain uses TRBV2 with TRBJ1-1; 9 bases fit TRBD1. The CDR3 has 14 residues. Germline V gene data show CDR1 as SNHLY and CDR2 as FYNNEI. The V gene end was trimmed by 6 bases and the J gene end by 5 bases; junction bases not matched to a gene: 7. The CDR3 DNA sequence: TGTGCCAGCAGCCTACAGGGGGCGCGAACTGAAGCTTTCTTT. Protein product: CASSLQGARTEAFF.

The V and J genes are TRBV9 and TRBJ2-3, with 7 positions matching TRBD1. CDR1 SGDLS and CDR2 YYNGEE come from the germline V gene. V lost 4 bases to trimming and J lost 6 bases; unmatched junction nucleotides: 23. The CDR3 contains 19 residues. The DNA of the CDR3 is TGTGCCAGCAGCACCCGGACAGGCGTCTCCAAACAAAACAAGGATACGCAGTATTTT. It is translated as CASSTRTGVSKQNKDTQYF.

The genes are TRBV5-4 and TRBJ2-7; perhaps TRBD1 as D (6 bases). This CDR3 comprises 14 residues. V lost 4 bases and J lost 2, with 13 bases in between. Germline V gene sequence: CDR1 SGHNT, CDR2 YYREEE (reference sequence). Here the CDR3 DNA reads TGTGCCAGCAGCCTGAGGGGGTTCGCCTACGAGCAGTACTTC. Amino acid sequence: CASSLRGFAYEQYF.

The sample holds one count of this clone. CDR3 protein: CASNNEGLLGSEQFF. Written as DNA, the CDR3 is TGTGCCAGCAATAACGAGGGGTTGCTAGGAAGTGAGCAGTTCTTC. V is TRBV2 and J is TRBJ2-1; D tentatively reads TRBD1 or TRBD2 (5 bases each). The V end lost 7 bases, the J end lost 9 bases, and 22 bases lay between the germline ends. Germline CDR1 SNHLY, CDR2 FYNNEI. The CDR3 consists of 15 residues.

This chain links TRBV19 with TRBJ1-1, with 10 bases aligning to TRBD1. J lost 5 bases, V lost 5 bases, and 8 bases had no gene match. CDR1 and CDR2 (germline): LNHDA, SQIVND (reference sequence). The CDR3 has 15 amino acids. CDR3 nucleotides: TGTGCCAGTAGTTCACGGACAGGGGGAAATACTGAAGCTTTCTTT. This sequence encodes CASSSRTGGNTEAFF.

The CDR3 loop is CASSRTGGGTEAFF. The CDR3 bases are TGCGCCAGCAGCAGGACAGGGGGAGGAACTGAAGCTTTCTTT. V usage is TRBV5-1 and J usage is TRBJ1-1; 10 positions match TRBD1. The V gene end was trimmed by 4 bases and the J gene end by 5 bases; junction bases not matched to a gene: 5. From germline, CDR1 is SGHRS and CDR2 YFSETQ. The CDR3 runs 14 residues.

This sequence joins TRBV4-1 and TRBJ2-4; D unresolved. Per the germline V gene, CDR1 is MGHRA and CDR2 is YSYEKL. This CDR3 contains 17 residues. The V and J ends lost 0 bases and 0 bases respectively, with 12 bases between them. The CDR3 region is CASSQDLGSVAKNIQYF. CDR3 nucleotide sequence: TGCGCCAGCAGCCAAGACCTCGGTTCCGTAGCCAAAAACATTCAGTACTTC.

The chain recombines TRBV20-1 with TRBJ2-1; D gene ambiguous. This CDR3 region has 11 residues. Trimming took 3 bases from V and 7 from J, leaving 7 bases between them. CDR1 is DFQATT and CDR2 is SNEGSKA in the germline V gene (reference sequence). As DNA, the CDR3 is TGCAGTGCTAGGGGGATAAATGAGCAGTTCTTC. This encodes CSARGINEQFF.

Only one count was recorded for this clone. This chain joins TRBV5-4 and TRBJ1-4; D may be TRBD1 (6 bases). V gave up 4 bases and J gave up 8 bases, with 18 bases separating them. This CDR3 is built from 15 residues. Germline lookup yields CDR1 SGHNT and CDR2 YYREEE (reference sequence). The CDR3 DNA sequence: TGTGCCAGCAGCCCGGGGGCAGCGAACAGAGAAAAACTGTTTTTT. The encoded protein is CASSPGAANREKLFF.

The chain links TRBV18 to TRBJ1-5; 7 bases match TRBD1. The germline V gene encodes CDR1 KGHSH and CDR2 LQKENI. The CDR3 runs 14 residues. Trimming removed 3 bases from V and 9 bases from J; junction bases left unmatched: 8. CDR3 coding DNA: TGTGCCAGCTCACCCCAGGGGGTTGACGGGCCCCAGCATTTT. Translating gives CASSPQGVDGPQHF.

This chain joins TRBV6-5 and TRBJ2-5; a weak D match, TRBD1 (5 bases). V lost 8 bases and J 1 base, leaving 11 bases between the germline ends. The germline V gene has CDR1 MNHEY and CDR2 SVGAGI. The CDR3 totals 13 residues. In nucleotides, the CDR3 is TGTGCCAGCGGCCAGGGTCCCCAAGAGACCCAGTACTTC. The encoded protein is CASGQGPQETQYF.

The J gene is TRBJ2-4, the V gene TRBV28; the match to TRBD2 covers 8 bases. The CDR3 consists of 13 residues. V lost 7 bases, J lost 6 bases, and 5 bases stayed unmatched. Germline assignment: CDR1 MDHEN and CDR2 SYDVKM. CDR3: CASTLAGSNIQYF. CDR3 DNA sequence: TGTGCCAGCACCTTAGCGGGATCAAACATTCAGTACTTC.

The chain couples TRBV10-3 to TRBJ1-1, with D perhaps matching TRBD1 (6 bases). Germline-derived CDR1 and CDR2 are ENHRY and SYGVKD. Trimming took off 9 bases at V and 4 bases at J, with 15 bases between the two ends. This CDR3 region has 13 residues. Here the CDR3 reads CAMGKEGGTEAFF. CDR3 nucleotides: TGTGCCATGGGGAAGGAGGGGGGCACTGAAGCTTTCTTT.

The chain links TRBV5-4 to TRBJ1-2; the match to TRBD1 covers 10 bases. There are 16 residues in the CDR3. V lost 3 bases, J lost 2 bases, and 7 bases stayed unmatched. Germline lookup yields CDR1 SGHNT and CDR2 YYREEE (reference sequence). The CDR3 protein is CASSWGADRGNYGYTF. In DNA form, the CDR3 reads TGTGCCAGCAGCTGGGGGGCGGACAGGGGGAACTATGGCTACACCTTC.

The CDR3 spells CASSNRDGYTF. The CDR3 bases are TGTGCCAGCAGTAACAGGGATGGCTACACCTTC. The chain joins TRBV12-3 or TRBV12-4 to TRBJ1-2; D might be TRBD1 (6 bases). The length of the CDR3 is 11 residues. Trimming took off 5 bases at V and 6 bases at J, with 7 bases between the two ends.

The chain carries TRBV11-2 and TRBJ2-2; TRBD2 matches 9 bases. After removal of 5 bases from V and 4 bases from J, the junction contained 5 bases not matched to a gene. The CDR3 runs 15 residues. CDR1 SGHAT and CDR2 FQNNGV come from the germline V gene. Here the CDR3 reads CASSERLAATGELFF. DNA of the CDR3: TGTGCCAGCAGCGAGCGACTAGCGGCCACCGGGGAGCTGTTTTTT. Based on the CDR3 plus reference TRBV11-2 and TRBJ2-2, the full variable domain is EAGVAQSPRYKIIEKRQSVAFWCNPISGHATLYWYQQILGQGPKLLIQFQNNGVVDDSQLPKDRFSAERLKGVDSTLKIQPAKLEDSAVYLCASSERLAATGELFFGEGSRLTVL.

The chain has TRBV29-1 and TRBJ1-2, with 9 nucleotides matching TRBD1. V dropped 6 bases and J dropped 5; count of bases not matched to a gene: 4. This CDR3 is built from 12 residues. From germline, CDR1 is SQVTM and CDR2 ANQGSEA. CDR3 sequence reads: CSVGQGTYGYTF. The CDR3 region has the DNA TGCAGCGTCGGACAGGGGACTTATGGCTACACCTTC.

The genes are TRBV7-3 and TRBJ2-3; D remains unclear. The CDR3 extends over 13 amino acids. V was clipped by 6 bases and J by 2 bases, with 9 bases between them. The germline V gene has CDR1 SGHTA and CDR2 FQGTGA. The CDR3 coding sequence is TGTGCCAGCAGTCGGGTCTTCACAGATACGCAGTATTTT. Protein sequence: CASSRVFTDTQYF.

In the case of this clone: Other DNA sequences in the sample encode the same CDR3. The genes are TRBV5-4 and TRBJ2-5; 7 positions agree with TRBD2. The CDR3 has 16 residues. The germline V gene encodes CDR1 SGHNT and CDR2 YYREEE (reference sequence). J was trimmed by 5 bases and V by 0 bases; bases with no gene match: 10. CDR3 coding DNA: TGTGCCAGCAGCTTGGATAGGTCTAGCGGTCGGGAGACCCAGTACTTC. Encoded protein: CASSLDRSSGRETQYF.

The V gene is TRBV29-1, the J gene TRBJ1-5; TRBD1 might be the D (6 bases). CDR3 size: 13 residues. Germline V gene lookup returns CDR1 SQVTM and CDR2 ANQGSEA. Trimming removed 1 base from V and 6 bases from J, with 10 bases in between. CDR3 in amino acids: CSVEGGAGQPQHF. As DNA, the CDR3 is TGCAGCGTTGAAGGGGGGGCCGGTCAGCCCCAGCATTTT.

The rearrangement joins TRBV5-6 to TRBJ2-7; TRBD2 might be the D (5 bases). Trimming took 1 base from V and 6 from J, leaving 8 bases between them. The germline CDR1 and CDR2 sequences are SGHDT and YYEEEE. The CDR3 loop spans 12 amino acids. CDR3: CASSLFAGEQYF. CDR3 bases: TGTGCCAGCAGCTTGTTTGCGGGCGAGCAGTACTTC.

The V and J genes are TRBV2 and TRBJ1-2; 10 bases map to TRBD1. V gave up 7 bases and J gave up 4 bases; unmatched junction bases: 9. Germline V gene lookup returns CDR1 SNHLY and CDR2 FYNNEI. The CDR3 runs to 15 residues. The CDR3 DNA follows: TGTGCCAGCATGGCCCGGGACAGGGGCTTCTATGGCTACACCTTC. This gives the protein CASMARDRGFYGYTF.

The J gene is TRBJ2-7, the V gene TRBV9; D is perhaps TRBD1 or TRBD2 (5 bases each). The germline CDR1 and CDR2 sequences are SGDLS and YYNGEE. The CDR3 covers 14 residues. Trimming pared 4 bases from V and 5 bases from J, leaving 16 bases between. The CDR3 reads CASSPHGLDNEQYF. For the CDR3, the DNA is TGTGCCAGCAGCCCCCACGGACTGGACAACGAGCAGTACTTC.

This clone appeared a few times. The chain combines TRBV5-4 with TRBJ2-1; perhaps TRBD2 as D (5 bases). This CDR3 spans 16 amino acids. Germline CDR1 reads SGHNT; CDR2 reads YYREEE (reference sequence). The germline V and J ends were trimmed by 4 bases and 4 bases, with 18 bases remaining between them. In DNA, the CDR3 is TGTGCCAGCAGCGCCCCCCGGGGAGACGGGTACAATGAGCAGTTCTTC. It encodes CASSAPRGDGYNEQFF.

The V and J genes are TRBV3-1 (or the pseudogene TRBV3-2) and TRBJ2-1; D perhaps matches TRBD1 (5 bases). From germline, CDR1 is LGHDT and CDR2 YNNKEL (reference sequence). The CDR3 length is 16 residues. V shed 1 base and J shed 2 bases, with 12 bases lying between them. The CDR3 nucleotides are TGTGCCAGCAGCCAAGGTCGGACACTGGCCTACAATGAGCAGTTCTTC. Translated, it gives CASSQGRTLAYNEQFF.

The CDR3: CASRTTRETEAFF. The CDR3 DNA sequence: TGTGCCAGCAGGACTACTCGGGAGACTGAAGCTTTCTTT. The gene calls are TRBV2 and TRBJ1-1, with D uncertain. Germline-derived CDR1 and CDR2 are SNHLY and FYNNEI. V dropped 6 bases and J dropped 5 bases, with 13 bases sitting between them. The CDR3 covers 13 residues. The full variable domain, with the rest looked up from reference TRBV2 and TRBJ1-1, is EPEVTQTPSHQVTQMGQEVILRCVPISNHLYFYWYRQILGQKVEFLVSFYNNEISEKSEIFDDQFSVERPDGSNFTLKIRSTKLEDSAMYFCASRTTRETEAFFGQGTRLTVV.

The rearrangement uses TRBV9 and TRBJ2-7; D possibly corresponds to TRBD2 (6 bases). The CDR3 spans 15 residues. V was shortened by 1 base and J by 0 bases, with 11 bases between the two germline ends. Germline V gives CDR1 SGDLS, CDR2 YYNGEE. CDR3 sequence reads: CASSVPAGSSYEQYF. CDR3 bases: TGTGCCAGCAGCGTACCGGCGGGAAGCTCCTACGAGCAGTACTTC. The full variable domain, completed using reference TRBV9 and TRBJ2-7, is DSGVTQTPKHLITATGQRVTLRCSPRSGDLSVYWYQQSLDQGLQFLIQYYNGEERAKGNILERFSAQQFPDLHSELNLSSLELGDSALYFCASSVPAGSSYEQYFGPGTRLTVT.

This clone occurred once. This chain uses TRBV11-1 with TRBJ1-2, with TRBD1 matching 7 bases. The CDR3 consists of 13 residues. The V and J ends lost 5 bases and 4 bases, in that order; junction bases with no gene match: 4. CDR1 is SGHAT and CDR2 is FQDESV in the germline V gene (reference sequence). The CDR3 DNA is TGTGCCAGCAGCCCTAGACAGGGCTATGGCTACACCTTC. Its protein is CASSPRQGYGYTF.